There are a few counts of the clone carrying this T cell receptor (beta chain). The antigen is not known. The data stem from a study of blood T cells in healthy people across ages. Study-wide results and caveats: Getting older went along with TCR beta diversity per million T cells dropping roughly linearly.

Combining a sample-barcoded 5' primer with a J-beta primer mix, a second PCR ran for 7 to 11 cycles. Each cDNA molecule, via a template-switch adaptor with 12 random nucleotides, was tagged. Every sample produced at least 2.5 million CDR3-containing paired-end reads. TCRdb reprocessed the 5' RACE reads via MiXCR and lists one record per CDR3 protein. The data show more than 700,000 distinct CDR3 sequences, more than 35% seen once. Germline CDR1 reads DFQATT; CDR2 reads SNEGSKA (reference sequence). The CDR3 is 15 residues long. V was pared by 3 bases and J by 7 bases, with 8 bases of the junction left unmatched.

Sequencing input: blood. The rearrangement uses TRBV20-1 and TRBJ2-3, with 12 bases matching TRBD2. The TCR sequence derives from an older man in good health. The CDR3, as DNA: TGCAGTGCTAGTTCGGAGACTAGCGGGAGCCATACGCAGTATTTT. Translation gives CSASSETSGSHTQYF.